The 10 T cell receptor beta chains below all came from one sample that was sequenced in a study of regulatory T cells in long-lasting Graves disease. Time point of the sample: newly diagnosed GD, antithyroid drugs for less than 3 months. From RNA extracted from PBMCs, the TCR library was made. Researchers made TCR beta libraries by using iRepertoire HTBI primers and running Arm-PCR on CDR3 regions. TCRdb itself ran the multiplex PCR reads through MiXCR, one entry per CDR3 protein. The sample gives roughly 530,000 distinct CDR3 sequences, about 16% of which show up once; 25% is in the top ten. The same specimen was also included in a second study, on T cells in Graves' hyperthyroidism and ophthalmopathy.

Sequenced here: peripheral blood mononuclear cells (PBMCs), sampled at new diagnosis, from a patient treated with antithyroid drugs. Receptors were obtained from a woman aged 40-60 years with Graves disease.

The rearrangement joins TRBV10-3 to TRBJ1-5; tentatively, D is TRBD1 (5 bases). Germline assignment: CDR1 ENHRY and CDR2 SYGVKD. V lost 4 bases and J lost 3, with 13 bases in between. The CDR3 runs to 15 residues. The CDR3 reads CAISVGGYDNQPQHF. In DNA form, the CDR3 reads TGTGCCATCAGTGTGGGGGGGTATGACAATCAGCCCCAGCATTTT.

This clonotype was detected ten times or more. The chain carries TRBV6-1 and TRBJ2-3; TRBD2 aligns across 11 bases. Germline-derived CDR1 and CDR2 are MNHNS and SASEGT. The V segment lost 6 bases and the J segment 3 bases; nucleotides outside the gene matches: 14. This CDR3 is 18 amino acids long. The CDR3 DNA follows: TGTGCCAGCAGCCCCTCTAGCGGGGGGCTCCTGGGGACAGATACGCAGTATTTT. It specifies CASSPSSGGLLGTDTQYF.

The rearrangement uses TRBV27 and TRBJ1-5; 8 bases are shared with TRBD1. V was clipped by 4 bases and J by 4 bases; unmatched bases: 3. The germline gives CDR1 MNHEY, CDR2 SMNVEV (reference sequence). The CDR3 is 14 amino acids. In DNA form, the CDR3 reads TGTGCCAGCAGTTCCCGACAGGGGAATCAGCCCCAGCATTTT. Its protein product is CASSSRQGNQPQHF.

This clonotype was counted ten times or more. The genes are TRBV11-2 and TRBJ2-7; no reliable D call. Germline V gene data show CDR1 as SGHAT and CDR2 as FQNNGV. This CDR3 comprises 17 residues. Deletions cut 10 bases from V and 3 bases from J, with 28 bases between. The chain's CDR3 is CATTMMAGRHHDYEQYF. The CDR3 coding sequence is TGTGCCACCACCATGATGGCAGGCCGCCACCACGACTACGAGCAGTACTTC.

This clonotype was seen at least ten times. The V gene is TRBV20-1, the J gene TRBJ2-2, with 7 bases that match TRBD1. The V gene end was trimmed by 5 bases and the J gene end by 6 bases; junction bases not matched to a gene: 9. Per the germline V gene, CDR1 is DFQATT and CDR2 is SNEGSKA (reference sequence). The CDR3 is 14 residues long. The CDR3 coding sequence is TGCAGTGCTTTCCGGGCCCAGGGGGCCGGGGAGCTGTTTTTT. Translated, it gives CSAFRAQGAGELFF.

This clonotype was seen repeatedly, ten times or more. The chain has TRBV12-3 or TRBV12-4 and TRBJ1-5, with D perhaps matching TRBD1 (6 bases). There are 13 residues in the CDR3. V was cut by 6 bases and J by 5 bases, with 11 bases left in between. CDR3 nucleotide sequence: TGTGCCAGCAGCTCAGGGGCACATCAGCCCCAGCATTTT. This sequence encodes CASSSGAHQPQHF.

This clonotype was counted many times. The genes are TRBV20-1 and TRBJ2-1, with 8 nucleotides matching TRBD2. With V trimmed by 6 bases and J by 5 bases, 6 bases remained unmatched. The V gene's germline CDR1 is DFQATT and CDR2 SNEGSKA (reference sequence). The CDR3 spans 13 residues. The CDR3 region is CSAESGGDNEQFF. In nucleotides, the CDR3 is TGCAGTGCCGAGTCCGGGGGGGACAATGAGCAGTTCTTC.

The sample holds a few counts of this clonotype. The rearrangement uses TRBV18 and TRBJ2-3; 9 bases fit TRBD2. With V trimmed by 3 bases and J by 0 bases, 10 bases remained unmatched. Germline V gene sequence: CDR1 KGHSH, CDR2 LQKENI. This CDR3 spans 18 amino acids. This chain's CDR3 is CASSPLAGSRGSTDTQYF. The CDR3 region has the DNA TGTGCCAGCTCACCTCTAGCGGGGAGTCGCGGGAGCACAGATACGCAGTATTTT.

This clonotype was seen more than once but under ten times. V and J are TRBV6-1 and TRBJ1-2; 8 positions agree with TRBD1. The V gene end was trimmed by 2 bases and the J gene end by 1 base; junction bases not matched to a gene: 3. This CDR3 has 15 amino acids. The germline V gene encodes CDR1 MNHNS and CDR2 SASEGT. CDR3 region: CASSEQGASNYGYTF. For the CDR3, the DNA is TGTGCCAGCAGTGAACAGGGGGCGAGTAACTATGGCTACACCTTC.

At least ten counts were recorded for this clonotype. The V call is TRBV2, the J call TRBJ1-5; possible D gene TRBD1, 5 bases. V was cut by 6 bases and J by 2 bases, with 8 bases left in between. The length of the CDR3 is 13 residues. Germline loops: CDR1 SNHLY, CDR2 FYNNEI. In DNA form, the CDR3 reads TGTGCCAGCAGAGGGGCAGGCAATCAGCCCCAGCATTTT. Translating it yields CASRGAGNQPQHF.